This T cell receptor (beta chain) is drawn from a study of shared clonotypes between healthy human individuals. TCRdb keeps only in-frame clones here, not all; method: immunoSEQ multiplex PCR. The profile shows about 460,000 clones, roughly three quarters of them singletons. The CDR3 consists of 14 residues. CDR1 and CDR2 from the germline V gene are SEHNR and FQNEAQ (reference sequence). Material for sequencing was PBMCs. The J gene is TRBJ2-5, the V gene TRBV7-9; 8 bases match TRBD1. The J call may be wrong; the DNA end is better matched by TRBJ2-7. This receptor was taken from a woman aged 35 to 49 in good health. Some clones in this sample may be carry-over from other donors' samples. CDR3 in amino acids: CASSSYDRGNEQYF. The CDR3 bases are TGTGCCAGCAGCTCATACGACAGGGGAAACGAGCAGTACTTC.